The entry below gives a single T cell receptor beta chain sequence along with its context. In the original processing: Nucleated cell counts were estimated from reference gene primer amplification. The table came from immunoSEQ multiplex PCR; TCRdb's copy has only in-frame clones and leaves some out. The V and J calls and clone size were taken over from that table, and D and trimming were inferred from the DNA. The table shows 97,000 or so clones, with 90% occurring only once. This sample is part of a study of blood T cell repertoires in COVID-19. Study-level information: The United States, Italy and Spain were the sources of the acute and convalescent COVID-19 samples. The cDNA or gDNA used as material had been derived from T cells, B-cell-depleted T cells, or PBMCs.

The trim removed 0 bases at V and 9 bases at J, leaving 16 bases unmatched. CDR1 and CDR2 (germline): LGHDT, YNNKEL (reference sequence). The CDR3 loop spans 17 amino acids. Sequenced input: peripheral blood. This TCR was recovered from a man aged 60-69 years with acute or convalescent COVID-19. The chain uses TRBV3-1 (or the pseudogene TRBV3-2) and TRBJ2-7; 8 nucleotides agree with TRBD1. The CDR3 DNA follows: TGTGCCAGCAGCCAAGATCAACACAGGGGGTCGTCGTTGGGGCAGTACTTC. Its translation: CASSQDQHRGSSLGQYF.